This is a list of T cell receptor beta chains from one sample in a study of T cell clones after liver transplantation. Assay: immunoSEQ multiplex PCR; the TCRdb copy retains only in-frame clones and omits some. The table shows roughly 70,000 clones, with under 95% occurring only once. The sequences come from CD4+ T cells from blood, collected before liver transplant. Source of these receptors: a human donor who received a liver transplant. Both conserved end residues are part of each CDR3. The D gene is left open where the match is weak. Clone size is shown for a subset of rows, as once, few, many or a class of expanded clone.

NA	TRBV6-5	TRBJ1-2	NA	CASSYSRQTGYTF	TGTGCCAGCAGTTACTCGAGACAGACCGGCTACACCTTC
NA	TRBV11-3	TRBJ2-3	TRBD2	CASSSRRIAGGRIDTQYF	TGTGCCAGCAGCTCAAGGCGGATAGCGGGAGGACGAATAGATACGCAGTATTTT
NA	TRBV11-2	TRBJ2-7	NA	CASSLGRLDEQYF	TGTGCCAGCAGCTTAGGCCGACTAGACGAGCAGTACTTC
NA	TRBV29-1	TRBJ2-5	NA	CSVEPRGRAGNF	TGCAGCGTTGAACCTCGGGGCCGGGCTGGGAACTTC
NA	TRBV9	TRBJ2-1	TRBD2	CASSSPGLAGGPQFF	TGTGCCAGCAGTTCTCCGGGACTAGCGGGAGGGCCCCAGTTCTTC
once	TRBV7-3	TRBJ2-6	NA	CASSQKGAGANVLTF	TGTGCCAGCAGCCAAAAGGGTGCTGGGGCCAACGTCCTGACTTTC
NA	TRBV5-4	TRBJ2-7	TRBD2	CASSLIAAGSVEQYF	TGTGCCAGCAGCTTGATTGCAGCGGGAAGTGTAGAGCAGTACTTC
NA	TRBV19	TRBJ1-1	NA	CASSIKAMNTEAFF	TGTGCCAGTAGTATAAAGGCCATGAACACTGAAGCTTTCTTT
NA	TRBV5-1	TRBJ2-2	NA	CASSPTGVGIPGELFF	TGCGCCAGCAGCCCAACAGGAGTAGGGATCCCCGGGGAGCTGTTTTTT
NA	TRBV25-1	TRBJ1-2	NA	CASSELINYGYTF	TGTGCCAGCAGTGAGTTAATTAACTATGGCTACACCTTC
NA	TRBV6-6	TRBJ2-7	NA	CASSRAWEQYF	TGTGCCAGCAGCCGGGCCTGGGAGCAGTACTTC
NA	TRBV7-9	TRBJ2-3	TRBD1	CASTVLGGQGADTQYF	TGTGCCAGCACCGTTCTCGGGGGACAGGGGGCAGATACGCAGTATTTT
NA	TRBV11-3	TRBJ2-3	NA	CASSFEGDTQYF	TGTGCCAGCAGCTTCGAGGGGGATACGCAGTATTTT
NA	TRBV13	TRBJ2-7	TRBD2	CASSLRGGEQYF	TGTGCCAGCAGCTTACGGGGGGGCGAGCAGTACTTC
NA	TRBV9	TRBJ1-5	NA	CASSVSSAQPQHF	TGTGCCAGCAGCGTATCCTCGGCTCAGCCCCAGCATTTT
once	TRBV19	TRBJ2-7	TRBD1	CANRGGTLYEQYF	TGTGCCAACAGGGGTGGAACCCTCTACGAGCAGTACTTC
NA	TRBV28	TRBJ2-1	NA	CASSRTEQFF	TGTGCCAGCAGTCGGACTGAGCAGTTCTTC
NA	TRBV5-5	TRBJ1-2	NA	CASSSERGNLDGYTF	TGTGCCAGCAGCTCGGAACGGGGAAACCTGGATGGCTACACCTTC
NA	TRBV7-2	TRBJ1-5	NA	CASSPGGRAGNQPQHF	TGTGCCAGCAGCCCCGGGGGTAGGGCAGGGAATCAGCCCCAGCATTTT
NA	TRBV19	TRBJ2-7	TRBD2	CASSKTSGTSYEQYF	TGTGCCAGTAGTAAGACTAGCGGGACCTCCTACGAGCAGTACTTC
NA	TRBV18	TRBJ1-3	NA	CASSPLGTSYGNTIYF	TGTGCCAGCTCACCACTGGGCACCTCTTATGGAAACACCATATATTTT
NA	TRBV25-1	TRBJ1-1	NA	CASRHIMNTEAFF	TGTGCCAGCAGGCATATCATGAACACTGAAGCTTTCTTT
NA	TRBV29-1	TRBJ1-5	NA	CSVEEGGSGQPQHF	TGCAGCGTTGAAGAAGGAGGATCGGGTCAGCCCCAGCATTTT
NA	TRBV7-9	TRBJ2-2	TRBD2	CASIASGSTGELFF	TGTGCCAGCATTGCTAGCGGGAGCACCGGGGAGCTGTTTTTT
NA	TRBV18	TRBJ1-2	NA	CASSPPPQLRGDGYTF	TGTGCCAGCTCACCTCCCCCGCAGCTTCGGGGGGATGGCTACACCTTC
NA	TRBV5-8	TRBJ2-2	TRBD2	CASSFDTGTSGRAEAGELFF	TGTGCCAGCAGCTTCGATACCGGGACTAGCGGGAGGGCCGAGGCCGGGGAGCTGTTTTTT
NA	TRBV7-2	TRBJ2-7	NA	CASSLAGSTYEQYF	TGTGCCAGCAGCTTAGCGGGGTCGACCTACGAGCAGTACTTC
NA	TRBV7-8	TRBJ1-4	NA	CASTLRAPTNEKLFF	TGTGCCAGCACCCTCAGGGCGCCAACTAATGAAAAACTGTTTTTT
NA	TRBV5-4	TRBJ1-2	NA	CASSSGGTSSYGYTF	TGTGCCAGCAGCTCGGGGGGTACTAGCTCCTATGGCTACACCTTC
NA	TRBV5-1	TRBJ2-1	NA	CASRTNSGHNEQFF	TGCGCCAGCAGAACCAATAGCGGCCACAATGAGCAGTTCTTC
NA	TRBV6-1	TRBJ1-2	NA	CASMAGWGYTF	TGTGCCAGCATGGCAGGATGGGGCTACACCTTC
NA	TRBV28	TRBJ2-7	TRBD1	CASRSGTGRTYEQYF	TGTGCCAGCAGGTCCGGGACAGGGAGAACCTACGAGCAGTACTTC
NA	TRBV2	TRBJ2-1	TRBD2	CASIELAGGVEQFF	TGTGCCAGCATAGAACTAGCGGGAGGGGTAGAGCAGTTCTTC
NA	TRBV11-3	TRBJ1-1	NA	CASSPLNTEAFF	TGTGCCAGCAGCCCGCTGAACACTGAAGCTTTCTTT
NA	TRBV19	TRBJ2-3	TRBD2	CASSIVRLAGGDTQYF	TGTGCCAGTAGTATCGTTCGGCTAGCGGGTGGAGATACGCAGTATTTT
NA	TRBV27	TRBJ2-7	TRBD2	CASSFLAAPINEQYF	TGTGCCAGCAGTTTCCTAGCGGCACCAATCAACGAGCAGTACTTC
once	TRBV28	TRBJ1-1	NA	CASSLTVDSNTEAFF	TGTGCCAGCAGCCTCACCGTGGACAGTAACACTGAAGCTTTCTTT
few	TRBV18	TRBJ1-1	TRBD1	CASSAGQANTEAFF	TGTGCCAGCTCAGCGGGACAGGCCAACACTGAAGCTTTCTTT
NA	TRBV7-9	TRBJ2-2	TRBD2	CASTFRLAEMNTGELFF	TGTGCCAGCACCTTTAGACTAGCGGAGATGAACACCGGGGAGCTGTTTTTT
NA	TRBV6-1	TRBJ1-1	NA	CASSDIDRPNTEAFF	TGTGCCAGCAGTGATATTGACAGGCCGAACACTGAAGCTTTCTTT
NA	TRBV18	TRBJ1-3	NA	CASSPVRGQDSGNTIYF	TGTGCCAGCTCACCAGTCAGGGGCCAGGACTCTGGAAACACCATATATTTT
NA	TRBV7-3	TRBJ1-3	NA	CASSLMGGNTIYF	TGTGCCAGCAGCTTAATGGGGGGAAACACCATATATTTT
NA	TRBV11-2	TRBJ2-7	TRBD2	CASSLGALAGGEYEQYF	TGTGCCAGCAGCTTAGGGGCACTAGCGGGAGGAGAGTACGAGCAGTACTTC
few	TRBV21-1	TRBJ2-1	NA	CASSNLSGTSGYHEQFF	TGTGCCAGCAGCAACCTCTCCGGGACTAGCGGGTATCATGAGCAGTTCTTC
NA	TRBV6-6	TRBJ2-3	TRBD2	CASSYSAHPGGTQYF	TGTGCCAGCAGTTACTCGGCACACCCGGGGGGTACGCAGTATTTT
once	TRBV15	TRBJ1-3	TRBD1	CAFGTGAGNTIYF	TGTGCCTTCGGCACAGGGGCTGGAAACACCATATATTTT
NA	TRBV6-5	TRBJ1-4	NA	CASSYGVSEKLFF	TGTGCCAGCAGTTACGGGGTATCAGAAAAACTGTTTTTT
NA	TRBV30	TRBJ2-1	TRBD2	CAWSVRTSGGGHYNEQFF	TGTGCCTGGAGTGTAAGGACTAGCGGCGGGGGGCACTACAATGAGCAGTTCTTC
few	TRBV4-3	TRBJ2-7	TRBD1	CASSQAQGAYEQYF	TGCGCCAGCAGCCAAGCCCAGGGGGCCTACGAGCAGTACTTC
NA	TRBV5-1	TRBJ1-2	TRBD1	CASSSTGSTNYGYTF	TGCGCCAGCAGCTCGACAGGGTCCACTAACTATGGCTACACCTTC
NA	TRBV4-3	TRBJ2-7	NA	CASSQDRHEQYF	TGCGCCAGCAGCCAAGATAGGCACGAGCAGTACTTC
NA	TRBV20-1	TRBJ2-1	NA	CSPRGDNEQFF	TGCAGTCCGCGGGGTGACAATGAGCAGTTCTTC
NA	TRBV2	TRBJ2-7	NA	CASREEDVRSYEQYF	TGTGCCAGCAGAGAAGAGGACGTAAGATCCTACGAGCAGTACTTC
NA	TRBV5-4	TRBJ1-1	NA	CASSLASTGNTEAFF	TGTGCCAGCAGCTTGGCCTCTACAGGGAACACTGAAGCTTTCTTT
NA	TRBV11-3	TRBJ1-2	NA	CASSRMGARYGYTF	TGTGCCAGCAGCCGAATGGGGGCGCGGTATGGCTACACCTTC